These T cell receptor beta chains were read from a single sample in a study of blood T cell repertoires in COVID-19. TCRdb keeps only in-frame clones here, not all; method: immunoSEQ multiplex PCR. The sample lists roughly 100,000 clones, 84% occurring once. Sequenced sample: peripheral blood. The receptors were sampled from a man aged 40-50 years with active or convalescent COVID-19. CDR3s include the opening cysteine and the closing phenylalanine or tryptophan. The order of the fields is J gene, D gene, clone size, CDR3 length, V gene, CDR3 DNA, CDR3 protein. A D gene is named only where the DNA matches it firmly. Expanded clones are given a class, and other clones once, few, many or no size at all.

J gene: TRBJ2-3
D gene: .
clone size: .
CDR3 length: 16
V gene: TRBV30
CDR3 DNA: TGTGCCTGGAGCCCCAGCCCGACAACAGATGCAGATACGCAGTATTTT
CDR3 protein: CAWSPSPTTDADTQYF

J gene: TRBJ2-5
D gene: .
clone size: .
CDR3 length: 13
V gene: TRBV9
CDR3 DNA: TGTGCCAGCAGCGTATCTAGCGATGAGACCCAGTACTTC
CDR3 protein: CASSVSSDETQYF

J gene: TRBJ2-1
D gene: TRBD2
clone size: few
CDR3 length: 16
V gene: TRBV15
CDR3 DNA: TGTGCCACCAGCAAAGGGACTAGCAGGCTCCGGGATGAGCAGTTCTTC
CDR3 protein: CATSKGTSRLRDEQFF

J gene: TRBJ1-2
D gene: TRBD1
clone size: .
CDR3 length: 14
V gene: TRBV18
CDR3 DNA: TGTGCCAGCTCACCTCAGGGACAGCTCTATGGCTACACCTTC
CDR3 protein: CASSPQGQLYGYTF

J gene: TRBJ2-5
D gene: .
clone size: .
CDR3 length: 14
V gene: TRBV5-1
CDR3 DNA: TGCGCCAGCAGCTTGCCTCGGGGTAGGGAGACCCAGTACTTC
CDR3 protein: CASSLPRGRETQYF

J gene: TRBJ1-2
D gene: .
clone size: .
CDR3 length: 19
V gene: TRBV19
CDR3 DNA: TGTGCCAGTAGTACTGCCGGGCACCCGGGGGGGACTCTTTCCTATGGCTACACCTTC
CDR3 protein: CASSTAGHPGGTLSYGYTF

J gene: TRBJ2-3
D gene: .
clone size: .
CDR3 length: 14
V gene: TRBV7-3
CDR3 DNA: TGTGCCAGCAGCTTGGGGGACTTCACAGATACGCAGTATTTT
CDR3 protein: CASSLGDFTDTQYF

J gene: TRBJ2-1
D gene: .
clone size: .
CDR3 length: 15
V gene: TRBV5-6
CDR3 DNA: .
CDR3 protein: CASSLFGTGAPILFF

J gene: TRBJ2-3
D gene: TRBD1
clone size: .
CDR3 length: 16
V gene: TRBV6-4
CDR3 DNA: TGTGCCAGCAGTGACACGAGCAGGGGGCGAATAGATACGCAGTATTTT
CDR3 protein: CASSDTSRGRIDTQYF

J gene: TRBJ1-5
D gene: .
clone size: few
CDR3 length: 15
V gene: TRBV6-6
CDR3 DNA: TGTGCCAGCAGAGAATACGAGTATAGCAATCAGCCCCAGCATTTT
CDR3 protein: CASREYEYSNQPQHF

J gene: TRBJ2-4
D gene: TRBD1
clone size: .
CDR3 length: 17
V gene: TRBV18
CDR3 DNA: TGTGCCAGCTCAATTGCGTCAGGGGGCGAACAAAGGAACATTCAGTACTTC
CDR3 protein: CASSIASGGEQRNIQYF

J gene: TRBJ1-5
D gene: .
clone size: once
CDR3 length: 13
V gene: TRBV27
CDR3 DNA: TGTGCCAGCAGTTTTCAGGGAAATCAGCCCCAGCATTTT
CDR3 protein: CASSFQGNQPQHF